This entry lists 5 T cell receptor beta chains sequenced from one sample in a study of neoadjuvant anti-PD-1 for oral cavity cancer. Assay used: immunoSEQ multiplex PCR; TCRdb lists only in-frame clones, some missing. The sample lists under 7,000 clones, about 61% occurring once. This specimen consisted of tumor tissue, obtained before nivolumab (anti-PD-1) treatment. All receptors derive from a person aged 35 to 85 with oral cavity squamous cell carcinoma.

The chain recombines TRBV15 with TRBJ2-5; D possibly uses TRBD1 or TRBD2 (5 bases each). CDR3 length equals 15 residues. Trimming pared 1 base from V and 5 bases from J, leaving 14 bases between. The germline CDR1 and CDR2 sequences are LNHNV and YYDKDF (reference sequence). The CDR3 spells CATSRVPGTSETQYF. The DNA of the CDR3 is TGTGCCACCAGCAGAGTCCCCGGGACCTCGGAGACCCAGTACTTC.

This chain joins TRBV27 and TRBJ1-2; TRBD1 matches 9 bases. After removal of 8 bases from V and 7 bases from J, the junction contained 14 bases not matched to a gene. From germline, CDR1 is MNHEY and CDR2 SMNVEV (reference sequence). This CDR3 is 15 amino acids long. CDR3 protein: CASGVLQGALSGYTF. CDR3 in DNA: TGTGCCAGCGGAGTACTACAGGGGGCGCTTAGTGGCTACACCTTC.

The V gene is TRBV6-4, the J gene TRBJ2-6, with D perhaps TRBD1 (6 bases). V was pared by 6 bases and J by 0 bases, with 12 bases between. Germline CDR1 is MRHNA and CDR2 is SNTAGT. The CDR3 has 16 amino acids. CDR3 sequence reads: CASSPDRNSGANVLTF. The CDR3 nucleotides read TGTGCCAGCAGCCCGGACAGAAACTCTGGGGCCAACGTCCTGACTTTC.

The CDR3 spells CAWASGRGASYNEQFF. CDR3 nucleotide sequence: TGTGCCTGGGCTAGCGGGAGGGGAGCGTCCTACAATGAGCAGTTCTTC. This sequence joins TRBV30 and TRBJ2-1, with 12 bases fitting TRBD2. The CDR3 spans 16 residues. Trimming removed 5 bases from V and 1 base from J; junction bases left unmatched: 6. Germline-derived CDR1 and CDR2 are GTSNPN and SVGIG (reference sequence).

The chain links TRBV27 to TRBJ2-1, with TRBD1 as a possible D gene (6 bases). This CDR3 is built from 16 residues. Germline lookup yields CDR1 MNHEY and CDR2 SMNVEV (reference sequence). V was trimmed by 1 base and J by 4 bases, leaving 14 bases between them. The CDR3 reads CASSLLGQGIYNEQFF. DNA of the CDR3: TGTGCCAGCAGTTTATTGGGGCAGGGGATATACAATGAGCAGTTCTTC.